What follows are 26 T cell receptor beta chains derived from one specimen sequenced in a study of identical twins. TCRdb reprocessed the 5' RACE reads via MiXCR and lists one record per CDR3 protein. In the table there are 500,000 to 550,000 distinct CDR3 sequences, around 24% of which are singletons. These data also formed part of another study, on yellow fever vaccine responses in identical twins.

What was sequenced was CD4+ T cells sorted from blood. The receptors shown here come from a woman under 30 in good health.

This clonotype was observed at least ten times. Its ends do not fully match the called genes, so a read error is possible. J is TRBJ1-1 and V is TRBV5-1, with D unclear. Per germline, CDR1 SGHRS and CDR2 YFSETQ. This CDR3 is built from 14 residues. This chain's CDR3 is CASSLVSGNTEAFF. Written as DNA, the CDR3 is TGTGCCAGCAGCTTGGTCTCGGGGAACACTGAAGCTTTCTTT.

The V gene is TRBV7-9, the J gene TRBJ2-5; possible D gene TRBD1, 6 bases. V lost 3 bases, J lost 5 bases, and 13 bases lay in between. CDR1 and CDR2 (germline): SEHNR, FQNEAQ (reference sequence). This CDR3 is 14 amino acids long. The DNA for the CDR3 is TGTGCCAGCAGCTTTGGACAGTGGTTGGAGACCCAGTACTTC. This sequence encodes CASSFGQWLETQYF.

This clonotype came up once. This chain joins TRBV2 and TRBJ2-7; 9 bases line up with TRBD1. CDR1 is SNHLY and CDR2 is FYNNEI in the germline V gene. This CDR3 is 12 amino acids long. V lost 4 bases to trimming and J lost 6 bases; unmatched junction nucleotides: 1. The CDR3 reads CASSGQGGEQYF. CDR3 coding DNA: TGTGCCAGCAGTGGACAGGGGGGCGAGCAGTACTTC.

In this sample, this clonotype turned up a few times. The rearrangement links TRBV7-6 to TRBJ2-1; 8 bases line up with TRBD2. Germline trimming cut 1 base from V and 3 bases from J; bases unmatched to any gene: 5. This CDR3 is built from 16 residues. CDR1 is SGHVS, CDR2 FNYEAQ, per germline. For the CDR3, the DNA is TGTGCCAGCAGCTTAGAGGCTAGCGGGTACTACAATGAGCAGTTCTTC. This sequence encodes CASSLEASGYYNEQFF.

The V call is TRBV25-1, the J call TRBJ2-2; D is perhaps TRBD1 (5 bases). Per germline, CDR1 MGHDK and CDR2 SYGVNS. The CDR3 spans 15 residues. Trimming stripped 7 bases from V and 4 bases from J, with 16 bases between. The CDR3, as DNA: TGTGCCAGCACCATAGGGGCTAGTGGCACCGGGGAGCTGTTTTTT. Translated, it gives CASTIGASGTGELFF.

The table lists this clonotype with a few counts. This rearrangement joins TRBV7-2 to TRBJ2-1; 10 positions agree with TRBD2. The CDR3 sequence is 16 residues long. In germline, CDR1 is SGHTA, CDR2 FQGNSA. V lost 5 bases to trimming and J lost 8 bases; unmatched junction nucleotides: 12. The CDR3 DNA follows: TGTGCCAGCAGCCCAGGTGGCCTAGCGGGAGTCCATGAGCAGTTCTTC. It yields the protein CASSPGGLAGVHEQFF.

The chain recombines TRBV11-2 with TRBJ2-2; TRBD2 aligns across 11 bases. This CDR3 is built from 16 residues. Germline V CDR1 and CDR2: SGHAT, FQNNGV. Germline trimming cut 3 bases from V and 6 bases from J; bases unmatched to any gene: 6. This CDR3 reads CASSFQTSGIPGELFF. CDR3 bases: TGTGCCAGCAGCTTCCAGACTAGCGGGATCCCCGGGGAGCTGTTTTTT.

This clonotype has more than one count but fewer than ten. The J gene is TRBJ2-1, the V gene TRBV10-2; the D call may be TRBD1 or TRBD2 (6 bases each). The germline CDR1 and CDR2 sequences are WSHSY and SAAADI. The V gene lost 10 bases and the J gene lost 3 bases, with 22 bases spanning the gap. The CDR3 has 16 amino acids. The CDR3 DNA reads TGCGCCACCAGGGGTTCCGCGGGATCGAGCTACAATGAGCAGTTCTTC. The encoded protein is CATRGSAGSSYNEQFF.

Concerning this clonotype: A read error may be the cause here, since a much bigger clone is one base away. The CDR3 region has the DNA TGTGCCATCAGTGAGGCCTACGAGCAGTACTTC. Translation gives CAISEAYEQYF. V and J are TRBV10-3 and TRBJ2-7, with D uncertain. V lost 2 bases and J 2 bases, leaving 1 base between the germline ends. The CDR3 is made up of 11 amino acids. CDR1 ENHRY and CDR2 SYGVKD come from the germline V gene.

This clonotype was seen only once. This sequence joins TRBV20-1 and TRBJ1-5; TRBD1 aligns across 8 bases. Per germline, CDR1 DFQATT and CDR2 SNEGSKA (reference sequence). The CDR3 is 15 residues long. V trimming: 3 bases; J trimming: 1 base; junction bases outside the gene matches: 5. As DNA, the CDR3 is TGCAGTGCTAGGCAACAGGGGGGAAGCAATCAGCCCCAGCATTTT. Translating it yields CSARQQGGSNQPQHF.

This clonotype was seen a few times. The V and J genes are TRBV7-8 and TRBJ2-7; possibly TRBD1 for D (5 bases). Trimming pared 2 bases from V and 5 bases from J, leaving 13 bases between. This CDR3 contains 14 residues. Germline-derived CDR1 and CDR2 are SGHVS and FQNEAQ. The CDR3 loop reads CASSLLYDSNEQYV. The CDR3 nucleotides read TGTGCCAGCAGCTTACTATACGACAGTAACGAGCAGTACGTC.

This clonotype was counted between two and nine times. The rearrangement links TRBV2 to TRBJ2-2; tentative D call: TRBD2 (6 bases). With 6 bases removed from V and 4 bases from J, the gap between germline ends came to 9 bases. Germline CDR1 reads SNHLY; CDR2 reads FYNNEI. This CDR3 spans 13 amino acids. Written as DNA, the CDR3 is TGTGCCAGCAGGACGGAGGGCACCGGGGAGCTGTTTTTT. As protein: CASRTEGTGELFF.

The CDR3 sequence is CASSKRGLAGGPDEQFF. The CDR3 region has the DNA TGTGCCAGCAGCAAACGGGGACTAGCGGGAGGGCCTGATGAGCAGTTCTTC. The chain combines TRBV11-3 with TRBJ2-1, with 16 bases fitting TRBD2. Germline CDR1 reads SGHNT; CDR2 reads YENEEA. V shed 5 bases, J shed 8 bases, and the junction held 9 bases outside the gene matches. The CDR3 is made up of 17 amino acids. Complete variable domain (other parts from reference TRBV11-3 and TRBJ2-1): EAGVVQSPRYKIIEKKQPVAFWCNPISGHNTLYWYLQNLGQGPELLIRYENEEAVDDSQLPKDRFSAERLKGVDSTLKIQPAELGDSAVYLCASSKRGLAGGPDEQFFGPGTRLTVL.

The chain carries TRBV20-1 and TRBJ2-3; D is unclear. V gave up 7 bases and J gave up 8 bases, with 16 bases separating them. CDR1 is DFQATT, CDR2 SNEGSKA, per germline (reference sequence). The CDR3 consists of 12 residues. The CDR3 coding sequence is TGCAGTGTTGCAAGCCCACAGTCTACGCAGTATTTT. This sequence encodes CSVASPQSTQYF.

The sample holds a few counts of this clonotype. This sequence joins TRBV15 and TRBJ2-6, with 8 bases lining up with TRBD1. The CDR3 covers 20 residues. Trimming at V came to 4 bases and at J to 4 bases, leaving 18 bases not matched to a gene. Germline V gene lookup returns CDR1 LNHNV and CDR2 YYDKDF (reference sequence). CDR3 DNA sequence: TGTGCCACCAGCAAACCCAGCAACAGGGGGATGACGACGGGGGCCAACGTCCTGACTTTC. Translated: CATSKPSNRGMTTGANVLTF.

This clonotype appeared a few times. The chain links TRBV28 to TRBJ2-3, with D perhaps TRBD2 (6 bases). From germline, CDR1 is MDHEN and CDR2 SYDVKM. Trimming took 2 bases from V and 5 from J, leaving 14 bases between them. CDR3 size: 15 residues. CDR3 region: CASSLIFGSKDTQYF. CDR3 nucleotides: TGTGCCAGCAGTTTAATATTCGGGAGTAAAGATACGCAGTATTTT.

This clonotype has a handful of counts. The J gene is TRBJ2-5, the V gene TRBV3-1, with a weak D call TRBD1 (6 bases). V lost 2 bases to trimming and J lost 12 bases, with 13 bases between them. The CDR3 runs to 12 residues. Per the germline V gene, CDR1 is LGHDT and CDR2 is YNNKEL (reference sequence). CDR3 sequence: CASSQKGDWEYF. The CDR3 DNA reads TGTGCCAGCAGCCAAAAGGGGGATTGGGAGTACTTC.

The CDR3 DNA reads as TGCAGCTTTAGCGGGAGGGAAGAGACCCAGTACTTC. This codes for CSFSGREETQYF. The rearrangement uses TRBV20-1 and TRBJ2-5; 11 bases align to TRBD2. CDR1 is DFQATT, CDR2 SNEGSKA, per germline (reference sequence). The CDR3 has 12 amino acids.

This chain connects TRBV12-3 or TRBV12-4 to TRBJ2-3; a weak D match, TRBD1 (5 bases). Trimming shortened V by 8 bases and J by 2 bases, and 11 bases separated the two germline ends. This CDR3 contains 13 residues. CDR3 protein: CASGRQYTDTQYF. The CDR3 DNA sequence: TGTGCCAGCGGGCGACAGTACACAGATACGCAGTATTTT.

The sample holds a few counts of this clonotype. The V and J genes are TRBV5-6 and TRBJ1-1; D unresolved. Trimming pared 0 bases from V and 6 bases from J, leaving 15 bases between. Germline CDR1 and CDR2: SGHDT and YYEEEE. CDR3 length equals 15 residues. CDR3 amino acids: CASSLDLAREAEAFF. In DNA, the CDR3 is TGTGCCAGCAGCTTGGACCTCGCCCGGGAGGCTGAAGCTTTCTTT.

In this sample, this clonotype turned up a few times. CDR3 sequence: CATSDVNYNEQFF. The CDR3 bases are TGTGCCACCAGTGATGTGAACTACAATGAGCAGTTCTTC. The gene calls are TRBV24-1 and TRBJ2-1; no definite D call. The CDR3 totals 13 residues. Germline V CDR1 and CDR2: KGHDR, SFDVKD. Between the trimmed V and J ends, which lost 3 bases and 3 bases, there was a span of 5 bases.

J is TRBJ2-3 and V is TRBV12-3 or TRBV12-4, with D uncertain. The CDR3 totals 12 residues. With 4 bases removed from V and 2 bases from J, the gap between germline ends came to 4 bases. CDR3 coding DNA: TGTGCCAGCAGTTATTACACAGATACGCAGTATTTT. Its protein is CASSYYTDTQYF.

The chain employs TRBV5-1 and TRBJ2-2; 8 bases fit TRBD2. This CDR3 is built from 17 residues. Germline CDR1 and CDR2: SGHRS and YFSETQ. V shed 0 bases, J shed 0 bases, and the junction held 4 bases outside the gene matches. CDR3 bases: TGCGCCAGCAGCTTGGGCAGCGGGAGCTCGAACACCGGGGAGCTGTTTTTT. It translates to CASSLGSGSSNTGELFF.

This clonotype was counted at least ten times. This chain joins TRBV7-9 and TRBJ2-3; no clear D gene. Trimming took 4 bases from V and 4 from J, leaving 3 bases between them. The CDR3 spans 11 residues. Per germline, CDR1 SEHNR and CDR2 FQNEAQ (reference sequence). CDR3: CASSSSDTQYF. In DNA form, the CDR3 reads TGTGCCAGCAGCTCGTCAGATACGCAGTATTTT.

CDR3: CASSLGEGTGSSPLHF. CDR3 nucleotides: TGCGCCAGCAGCTTGGGAGAAGGGACAGGGAGTTCACCCCTCCACTTT. The chain has TRBV5-1 and TRBJ1-6; TRBD1 agrees at 9 bases. The germline CDR1 and CDR2 sequences are SGHRS and YFSETQ. Trimming removed 0 bases from V and 9 bases from J; junction bases left unmatched: 7. The CDR3 is 16 amino acids.

The J gene is TRBJ2-2, the V gene TRBV5-1; 8 bases are a match to TRBD1. CDR1 and CDR2 from the germline V gene are SGHRS and YFSETQ. V shed 0 bases and J 7 bases; nucleotides not matched to a gene: 8. The CDR3 sequence is 16 residues long. CDR3 sequence reads: CASSLEDRAFGGELFF. The DNA for the CDR3 is TGCGCCAGCAGCTTGGAGGACAGGGCGTTTGGCGGGGAGCTGTTTTTT.